The entry that follows covers one TCR beta chain sequence. This clone's antigen is unknown. No per-base quality is available; no much larger clone lies one base away. The data were taken from a study of PD-1 blockade in classical Hodgkin lymphoma (dated by TCRdb to 2020 to 2021). Regarding the complete study: Nivolumab dosing was 3 mg/kg intravenously every 2 weeks, continuing until either disease progression or unacceptable toxicity. A peripheral blood immune signature of response to PD-1 blockade in classical Hodgkin lymphoma was defined using TCR beta sequencing and CyTOF. Findings and caveats that apply to the study as a whole: CD4+ but not CD8+ TCR diversity rose significantly by C4D1 (p=0.0027 vs p=0.16), most apparent in complete responders (p=0.02). Diversity was lower in patients who began nivolumab less than 1 year after ASCT, so these patients were left out of later analyses to avoid confounding by immune reconstitution. The study was restricted to a single clinical trial cohort, and the causes of repertoire differences, possibly disease activity or prior therapy, were left undefined. Newly diagnosed patients were reported to have lower baseline TCR diversity than healthy donors, and relapsed/refractory patients were reported to have lower baseline TCR diversity still. Baseline diversity similar to that of newly diagnosed patients was observed in trial patients achieving complete response, whereas significantly lower diversity was observed in partial responders and progressors.

The meaning of the sample's time point label: cycle 2 day 1 (C2D1) of nivolumab. All trial patients had relapsed after autologous stem cell transplantation, with cohorts A, B and C differing in prior brentuximab vedotin exposure. The trial cohort comprised 56 patients with relapsed/refractory classical Hodgkin lymphoma whose best overall responses were complete response, partial response or progressive disease. Trial patients were treated with single-agent nivolumab in the multi-cohort phase II CheckMate 205 trial. Best overall response was determined by an independent review committee according to the 2007 International Working Group response criteria. Trial PBMCs were collected just before the start of nivolumab (C1D1) and during therapy at cycle 2 day 1 and cycle 4 day 1. Peripheral blood was collected in 8 mL Vacutainer Cell Preparation Tubes, from which PBMCs were isolated by centrifugation and then cryopreserved.

The Qiagen DNeasy kit was used to extract genomic DNA both from unsorted PBMCs and from the negatively selected CD4+ and CD8+ fractions. Amplification of TCR beta CDR3 regions was done by immunoSEQ multiplex PCR with primers that anneal to V and J segments. Amplification bias was minimized using a synthetic immune receptor repertoire, and residual bias was removed computationally after sequencing. Per the source publication's procedure: Custom Python scripts were used to quantify repertoire diversity as the Shannon entropy index. Unsorted, CD4+ and CD8+ repertoires were analyzed separately, except in combined analyses where CD4+ and CD8+ sequences were merged in silico. Clonal expansion was defined as at least a 2-fold frequency increase after treatment relative to C1D1, with a pseudocount of 0.5 for undetected baseline clones. Singleton clones were defined as clones with 0 or 1 copy at C1D1, and non-singleton clones were defined as clones with 2 or more copies. Clones expanded in unsorted samples were assigned a CD4+, CD8+ or unknown annotation through matching of protein sequences in sorted samples from the same patient. Wilcoxon tests on paired samples were used to test changes in diversity from C1D1 to C4D1. TCRdb's version of the immuneACCESS table is confined to in-frame rearrangements and falls short of the full clone set. An unresolved V gene accounts for under half of the shortfall where checked; the remainder is of unknown origin. That table furnishes V, J and clone size, whereas the DNA furnished D and trimming. The sample data list over 90,000 clones, and 75% to 90% of these were observed just once. Of the sample, around 11% falls within the top ten clones.

In the germline V gene, CDR1 corresponds to SGHTS and CDR2 to YDEGEE. Ends trimmed: V by 6 bases, J by 1 base; bases unmatched to a gene: 4. The CDR3, cysteine through phenylalanine, is 14 amino acids long. Only the CDR3 part of the read is kept: 42 bases, read in frame from the first base. Sequenced material: peripheral blood mononuclear cells (PBMCs), taken before the second cycle of nivolumab. This TCR came from a human donor with classical Hodgkin lymphoma. The chain couples TRBV5-8 to TRBJ2-7; 10 of the junction bases match TRBD2. For the CDR3, the sequence is CASILAGVSYEQYF. The DNA sequence is given as TGTGCCAGCATCCTAGCGGGAGTATCCTACGAGCAGTACTTC. The full variable domain, with segments outside the CDR3 supplied by the reference TRBV5-8 and TRBJ2-7 proteins, appears as EAGVTQSPTHLIKTRGQQATLRCSPISGHTSVYWYQQALGLGLQFLLWYDEGEERNRGNFPPRFSGRQFPNYSSELNVNALELEDSALYLCASILAGVSYEQYFGPGTRLTVT.